This TCR beta chain was sequenced in a study of identical twins. V was cut by 3 bases and J by 5 bases, with 14 bases left in between. Per germline, CDR1 SGHDT and CDR2 YYEEEE. There are 14 residues in the CDR3. Carrying unique molecular identifiers, the cDNA also gained a universal primer site through template switching. TCRdb called the 5' RACE reads again in MiXCR, with one record for every CDR3 protein. The table shows a few hundred thousand distinct CDR3 sequences, with 6.5% to 9.5% occurring only once. This clonotype was observed many times. The antigen remains unidentified. Study-wide points: Findings depended on cross-sectional statistics rather than tracking the same donors. There is a chance that invariant MAIT and iNKT cells partially muddied zero-insertion analyses. Weaker excess twin sharing was observed in beta out-of-frame sequences.

These same data were also listed under a study on yellow fever vaccine responses in identical twins.

The TCR sequence derives from a woman under 30 in good health. Specimen: memory (CD45RO+) T cells sorted from blood. The gene calls are TRBV5-6 and TRBJ1-1; a possible D gene is TRBD1 (5 bases). The CDR3 DNA reads TGTGCCAGCAGCTCTCGTTGGGGGGAGACTGAAGCTTTCTTT. This encodes CASSSRWGETEAFF.